This T cell receptor beta chain was recovered during a study of blood T cell repertoires in COVID-19 (TCRdb year 2020). General notes on the study: Samples from collaborators originated in the United States, Italy and Spain and spanned both the acute and convalescent phases of COVID-19. The prospective study material was composed of cDNA or gDNA derived from T cells, B-cell-depleted T cells, or PBMCs. Deeply sampled blood TCRbeta repertoires from subjects exposed to, actively infected with, or recovered from COVID-19 were included in the dataset. The repertoires were released in a freely available public database intended as a resource for research on the immune response to SARS-CoV-2. Samples were obtained from the ongoing ImmuneRACE study (first 160 participants) and from about 1,300 subjects provided by 6 global collaborators. Sample metadata almost always included a de-identified subject ID, COVID-19 status, age in years and sex. Where available, HLA class I and class II types were taken from metadata supplied by the sample provider and were not determined by assay-based typing. Broader findings and caveats from the paper: The quantity of clinical and demographic metadata differed by source and by participant and was supplied without curation.

On this clone: There is no known antigen for this receptor. Base qualities are missing; no much larger clone stands one base away.

TCRbeta CDR3 regions were amplified from genomic DNA using the immunoSEQ Assay, a bias-controlled multiplex PCR. The original pipeline was this. The number of nucleated cells in each sample was estimated from the amplification of reference gene primers within the assay. To quantify the absolute abundance of each unique TCRbeta CDR3 rearrangement, sequence reads were collapsed and filtered. For each sample, productive Simpson clonality was calculated as the square root of Simpson's diversity index across productive rearrangements. This immuneACCESS table, as held by TCRdb, lists in-frame sequences with V and J called but not all clones. Of the missing ones, under half trace to an unresolved V gene in checked studies; the others have no known cause. D and trimming come from the DNA, and the V and J calls and clone size come from that table. The sample table holds about 350,000 clones, of which roughly 89% were seen once. Roughly a tenth of the sample is taken by the ten largest.

In Seattle, one collaborating source enrolled patients while the infection was active and tracked those patients longitudinally over the course of disease. Whole blood was collected in K2EDTA tubes by collaborating institutions according to the institutions' own protocols. Collaborator samples were shipped for TCRbeta analysis as frozen whole blood, isolated PBMCs, or DNA extracted from either sample type. The CDR3, cysteine through phenylalanine, is 14 amino acids long. The CDR3 DNA has 42 bases and is translated from base 1. Based on the germline V gene, the CDR1 and CDR2 sequences are SGHVS and FQNEAQ. The V end gives up 7 bases and the J end 1 base, leaving 5 bases in the junction not matched to a gene.

This chain joins TRBV7-8 to TRBJ2-3; 7 bases in the middle match TRBD1. This receptor was obtained from a man under 40 with COVID-19, enrolled during active disease. The material sequenced was peripheral blood. The CDR3 loop reads CASTWTGRTDTQYF. The DNA is TGTGCCAGCACCTGGACAGGCCGCACAGATACGCAGTATTTT.